One and the same sample provided the 29 T cell receptor beta chains below, sequenced in a study of T cells after yellow fever vaccination. Each CDR3 protein is one row after TCRdb ran MiXCR on the 5' RACE reads. The sample contains some 250,000 distinct CDR3 sequences, 3.6% of which appear only once. The sequenced sample was PBMCs, obtained 15 days after the yellow fever booster vaccination. These receptors were obtained from a man aged 18 to 30 who received the YFV17D yellow fever vaccine.

This clonotype came up many times. V usage is TRBV6-2 or TRBV6-3 and J usage is TRBJ1-5; D gene uncertain. The CDR3 totals 12 residues. Germline V gene lookup returns CDR1 MNHEY and CDR2 SVGEGT. The V gene lost 2 bases and the J gene lost 10 bases, with 9 bases spanning the gap. The CDR3 spells CASSYPVKPQHF. In DNA form, the CDR3 reads TGTGCCAGCAGTTACCCCGTGAAACCCCAGCATTTT.

This sequence joins TRBV15 and TRBJ1-1, with D possibly matching TRBD1 (5 bases). The CDR3 is 14 amino acids. V lost 7 bases, J lost 2 bases, and 14 bases lay in between. Germline-derived CDR1 and CDR2 are LNHNV and YYDKDF (reference sequence). The CDR3 loop reads CATKFGDSNTEAFF. The CDR3 DNA follows: TGTGCCACCAAGTTCGGAGACAGCAACACTGAAGCTTTCTTT.

This clonotype was seen many times. The chain carries TRBV25-1 and TRBJ1-1; weak D call: TRBD1 (5 bases). The CDR3 consists of 15 residues. CDR1 and CDR2 from the germline V gene are MGHDK and SYGVNS. Trimming left V 3 bases short and J 1 base short, with 12 bases between. CDR3 loop: CASSEWGKKNTEAFF. The CDR3 DNA is TGTGCCAGCAGTGAGTGGGGCAAGAAGAACACTGAAGCTTTCTTT.

The J gene is TRBJ2-3, the V gene TRBV21-1; the D call of TRBD2 is as the table states it, not checked on the DNA. TRBV21-1 is a documented pseudogene. The CDR3 is made up of 17 amino acids. The CDR3 DNA is TGTGCCAGCAGCCTCCGGACAGCCGGAGGTGGCACAGATACGCAGTATTTT. Its protein product is CASSLRTAGGGTDTQYF.

This clonotype was seen repeatedly, ten times or more. The rearrangement links TRBV20-1 to TRBJ1-5; TRBD1 might be the D (5 bases). There are 17 residues in the CDR3. With 3 bases removed from V and 0 bases from J, the gap between germline ends came to 18 bases. CDR1 and CDR2 (germline): DFQATT, SNEGSKA (reference sequence). The CDR3 region has the DNA TGCAGTGCTAGTCTGCAGGGTGCGTCTTATAGCAATCAGCCCCAGCATTTT. Protein sequence: CSASLQGASYSNQPQHF.

Many counts were recorded for this clonotype. The genes are TRBV11-1 and TRBJ2-3; a weak D match, TRBD2 (6 bases). The ends were cut back, 0 bases at V and 5 bases at J, with 12 bases in the middle. This CDR3 region has 15 residues. Germline V CDR1 and CDR2: SGHAT, FQDESV (reference sequence). The CDR3 region is CASSLARGGGDTQYF. DNA for the CDR3: TGTGCCAGCAGCTTAGCGCGGGGAGGAGGAGATACGCAGTATTTT.

Many counts were recorded for this clonotype. This rearrangement joins TRBV20-1 to TRBJ2-2, with 12 bases identical to TRBD1. The length of the CDR3 is 17 residues. V dropped 1 base and J dropped 5; count of bases not matched to a gene: 8. Germline V lookup: CDR1 DFQATT, CDR2 SNEGSKA (reference sequence). Written as DNA, the CDR3 is TGCAGTGCTAGAGGCGCGGGACAGGGGGCAGGTACCGGGGAGCTGTTTTTT. Its translation is CSARGAGQGAGTGELFF.

This clonotype was counted many times. V gene TRBV4-1 combines with J gene TRBJ2-5; TRBD1 matches at 11 bases. Unmatched junction bases numbered 3, after V lost 1 base and J lost 5 bases. The germline V gene has CDR1 MGHRA and CDR2 YSYEKL. The length of the CDR3 is 15 residues. CDR3 in amino acids: CASSQGTGGVETQYF. Here the CDR3 DNA reads TGCGCCAGCAGCCAAGGGACAGGGGGCGTGGAGACCCAGTACTTC.

This clonotype was seen at least ten times. The J gene is TRBJ1-1, the V gene TRBV7-2, with a tentative D call TRBD1 (5 bases). This CDR3 is built from 13 residues. V lost 2 bases and J 10 bases, leaving 14 bases between the germline ends. Per the germline V gene, CDR1 is SGHTA and CDR2 is FQGNSA. The CDR3 coding sequence is TGTGCCAGCAGCTTAATCGGGCAGGGAGCAGCTTTCTTT. Protein sequence: CASSLIGQGAAFF. Complete variable domain (other parts from reference TRBV7-2 and TRBJ1-1): GAGVSQSPSNKVTEKGKDVELRCDPISGHTALYWYRQSLGQGLEFLIYFQGNSAPDKSGLPSDRFSAERTGGSVSTLTIQRTQQEDSAVYLCASSLIGQGAAFFGQGTRLTVV.

This clonotype was observed many times. The chain couples TRBV12-3 or TRBV12-4 to TRBJ2-1, with TRBD1 matching 8 bases. The CDR3 has 14 residues. Losses at the gene ends were 5 bases for V and 8 bases for J; bases not matched to a gene: 8. The CDR3 region is CASSGQGEMDEQFF. DNA of the CDR3: TGTGCCAGCAGTGGACAGGGCGAAATGGATGAGCAGTTCTTC.

This clonotype was observed many times. At one boundary the junction diverges from the germline segment, which might be a read error. The chain joins TRBV12-3 or TRBV12-4 to TRBJ2-1; 8 bases align to TRBD1. The length of the CDR3 is 15 residues. CDR3 loop: CASSHNRGQAGPTVF. As DNA, the CDR3 is TGTGCCAGCAGCCATAACCGGGGACAGGCGGGTCCGACGGTCTTC.

This clonotype showed up many times. This sequence joins TRBV12-3 or TRBV12-4 and TRBJ2-1; the match to TRBD1 covers 7 bases. CDR3 size: 13 residues. With V trimmed by 4 bases and J by 7 bases, 4 bases remained unmatched. The CDR3 coding sequence is TGTGCCAGCAGTTGGGCGACAGGGAATGAGCAGTTCTTC. Protein: CASSWATGNEQFF.

This clonotype was seen at least ten times. The chain is built from TRBV12-3 or TRBV12-4 and TRBJ2-1; 8 bases map to TRBD1. With V trimmed by 2 bases and J by 5 bases, 5 bases remained unmatched. CDR3 length: 15 residues. CDR3 nucleotides: TGTGCCAGCAGTTTAAGACAGGGGCAGCACAATGAGCAGTTCTTC. This codes for CASSLRQGQHNEQFF.

This clonotype appeared once. This chain joins TRBV11-2 and TRBJ2-7; D remains ambiguous. In germline, CDR1 is SGHAT, CDR2 FQNNGV. The CDR3 length is 14 residues. The CDR3, as DNA: TGTGCCAGCAGCCTGACCGGACGGGCCTACGAGCAGTTCGTC. Protein: CASSLTGRAYEQFV.

This clonotype was detected ten times or more. The rearrangement joins TRBV6-5 to TRBJ1-6; D may be TRBD1 (6 bases). CDR3 length equals 14 residues. The germline V gene has CDR1 MNHEY and CDR2 SVGAGI. Trimming cost V 8 bases and J 10 bases, with 18 bases left between them. The CDR3 nucleotides read TGTGCCAGCGGATTAGATCGGACAGTCTCACCCCTCCACTTT. Protein sequence: CASGLDRTVSPLHF.

Ten or more counts support this clonotype. V usage is TRBV7-3 and J usage is TRBJ2-1, with 9 bases matching TRBD2. J was trimmed by 6 bases and V by 1 base; bases with no gene match: 4. Germline V CDR1 and CDR2: SGHTA, FQGTGA. The length of the CDR3 is 15 residues. Here the CDR3 DNA reads TGTGCCAGCAGCTTAATGGCTAGCGGGGCCAATGAGCAGTTCTTC. Translating it yields CASSLMASGANEQFF.

This clonotype was seen at least ten times. The CDR3 spells CASSHGGRVHQPQHF. The CDR3 DNA reads as TGTGCCAGCAGCCATGGGGGCAGGGTCCATCAGCCCCAGCATTTT. The chain combines TRBV7-2 with TRBJ1-5, with D possibly matching TRBD1 (6 bases). The CDR3 is 15 amino acids. Germline V gene lookup returns CDR1 SGHTA and CDR2 FQGNSA. V was trimmed by 5 bases and J by 5 bases, leaving 16 bases between them.

The gene calls are TRBV6-5 and TRBJ2-1; 10 positions match TRBD1. From germline, CDR1 is MNHEY and CDR2 SVGAGI. CDR3 length: 15 amino acids. V lost 3 bases and J lost 7; bases outside the gene matches: 6. The CDR3 region is CASSYGTGVGNEQFF. In DNA form, the CDR3 reads TGTGCCAGCAGTTATGGGACAGGGGTAGGAAATGAGCAGTTCTTC.

There are many counts of this clonotype. This sequence joins TRBV5-6 and TRBJ2-3; perhaps TRBD2 as D (5 bases). Trimming pared 2 bases from V and 3 bases from J, leaving 10 bases between. Germline-derived CDR1 and CDR2 are SGHDT and YYEEEE. CDR3 length: 14 amino acids. This chain's CDR3 is CASSFPGDTDTQYF. CDR3 sequence (DNA): TGTGCCAGCAGCTTTCCCGGGGATACAGATACGCAGTATTTT.

This clonotype was counted at least ten times. This chain joins TRBV7-8 and TRBJ2-1; 11 bases are a match to TRBD2. The trim removed 6 bases at V and 5 bases at J, leaving 0 bases unmatched. The CDR3 covers 13 residues. Germline CDR1 and CDR2: SGHVS and FQNEAQ. CDR3 DNA: TGTGCCAGCAGGACTAGCGGGAACAATGAGCAGTTCTTC. It specifies CASRTSGNNEQFF. The full variable domain, completed using reference TRBV7-8 and TRBJ2-1, is GAGVSQSPRYKVAKRGQDVALRCDPISGHVSLFWYQQALGQGPEFLTYFQNEAQLDKSGLPSDRFFAERPEGSVSTLKIQRTQQEDSAVYLCASRTSGNNEQFFGPGTRLTVL.

This clonotype was recorded at least ten times. The rearrangement joins TRBV20-1 to TRBJ1-1, with unresolved D. Deletions cut 3 bases from V and 5 bases from J, with 4 bases between. This CDR3 spans 10 amino acids. Germline V gene data show CDR1 as DFQATT and CDR2 as SNEGSKA (reference sequence). As DNA, the CDR3 is TGCAGTGCTAGGCGGACTGAAGCTTTCTTT. Encoded protein: CSARRTEAFF.

This clonotype was seen at least ten times. An end of the junction does not agree with germline; a read error may underlie this. The J gene is TRBJ1-1, the V gene TRBV15, with D uncertain. The CDR3 sequence is 13 residues long. From germline, CDR1 is LNHNV and CDR2 YYDKDF (reference sequence). CDR3: CATNRRINTEAFF. The CDR3 region has the DNA TGTGCCACCAACAGACGGATTAACACTGAAGCTTTCTTT.

This clonotype showed up many times. The genes are TRBV7-2 and TRBJ2-7; D uncertain. CDR1 SGHTA and CDR2 FQGNSA come from the germline V gene. The CDR3 runs to 14 residues. Trimming took off 5 bases at V and 3 bases at J, with 14 bases between the two ends. The chain's CDR3 is CASSVDVIDYEQYF. In nucleotides, the CDR3 is TGTGCCAGCAGCGTGGACGTTATCGACTACGAGCAGTACTTC.

This clonotype has ten or more counts. The rearrangement uses TRBV15 and TRBJ2-5; 10 bases align to TRBD2. Germline trimming cut 1 base from V and 5 bases from J; bases unmatched to any gene: 4. CDR1 is LNHNV and CDR2 is YYDKDF in the germline V gene (reference sequence). The CDR3 consists of 15 residues. DNA for the CDR3: TGTGCCACCAGCAGAGCAGCGGGGGGGCGGGAGACCCAGTACTTC. Its translation is CATSRAAGGRETQYF.

The sample holds many counts of this clonotype. The gene calls are TRBV27 and TRBJ1-4; D might be TRBD1 (5 bases). V was shortened by 5 bases and J by 7 bases, with 20 bases between the two germline ends. The germline gives CDR1 MNHEY, CDR2 SMNVEV (reference sequence). This CDR3 has 16 residues. CDR3 bases: TGTGCCAGCAGTCTCCGAGGGTGGGGGAGAGGTGAAAAACTGTTTTTT. As protein: CASSLRGWGRGEKLFF.

There are a few counts of this clonotype. The genes are TRBV7-6 and TRBJ1-1; 7 bases are shared with TRBD1. CDR1 SGHVS and CDR2 FNYEAQ come from the germline V gene. The length of the CDR3 is 16 residues. The CDR3 here is CASSTSPSTGIAEAFF. CDR3 nucleotides: TGTGCAAGCTCTACTTCCCCCTCGACAGGGATCGCTGAAGCTTTCTTT.

Ten or more counts support this clonotype. The chain carries TRBV6-6 and TRBJ2-6; D call uncertain. Per germline, CDR1 MNHNY and CDR2 SVGAGI (reference sequence). Trimming shortened V by 0 bases and J by 2 bases, and 8 bases separated the two germline ends. CDR3 length: 16 amino acids. The CDR3 loop reads CASSYSWEAGANVLTF. CDR3 in DNA: TGTGCCAGCAGTTACTCGTGGGAAGCTGGGGCCAACGTCCTGACTTTC.

This clonotype was counted ten times or more. The rearrangement joins TRBV27 to TRBJ1-1; TRBD1 is a possible D gene (5 bases). CDR3 length: 15 residues. Germline V lookup: CDR1 MNHEY, CDR2 SMNVEV (reference sequence). V shed 5 bases and J shed 4 bases, with 17 bases lying between them. The CDR3 loop reads CASSPVGRLGTEAFF. The CDR3 DNA reads TGTGCCAGCAGTCCAGTGGGGCGTCTGGGCACTGAAGCTTTCTTT.

At least ten counts were recorded for this clonotype. The gene calls are TRBV20-1 and TRBJ1-2; the match to TRBD1 covers 9 bases. This CDR3 is 13 amino acids long. V lost 7 bases and J lost 7; bases outside the gene matches: 10. Germline V CDR1 and CDR2: DFQATT, SNEGSKA (reference sequence). The CDR3 DNA follows: TGCAGTGATGGGACAGGGACCAGAAGTGGCTACACCTTC. Its translation is CSDGTGTRSGYTF.